The rows below give T cell receptor beta chains drawn from one sample of a study of blood T cell repertoires in COVID-19. Sequencing used immunoSEQ multiplex PCR; TCRdb keeps in-frame clones, though not all of them. The profile covers tens of thousands of clones, with roughly 90% appearing a single time and 13% to 15% taken by the ten largest. The sequenced sample consisted of peripheral blood. The source is a woman aged 55-75 years with active COVID-19. CDR3s include the opening cysteine and the closing phenylalanine or tryptophan. A D gene is named only where the DNA matches it firmly. Clone size is given for some rows only: seen once, a few or many times, or a class if the clone is expanded.

D gene	V gene	J gene	clone size	CDR3 protein	CDR3 DNA
TRBD1	TRBV9	TRBJ1-2	-	CASSDWTGNFGYTF	TGTGCCAGCAGCGACTGGACAGGTAACTTTGGCTACACCTTC
-	TRBV4-2	TRBJ1-5	-	CASSQFRTREPQHF	TGTGCCAGCAGCCAATTCCGGACAAGGGAGCCCCAGCATTTT
-	TRBV10-2	TRBJ2-5	few	CASSEFTQETQYF	TGCGCCAGCAGTGAATTTACACAAGAGACCCAGTACTTC
-	TRBV7-8	TRBJ2-5	-	CASSPLLRIQETQYF	TGTGCCAGCAGCCCCTTGTTGAGGATCCAAGAGACCCAGTACTTC
TRBD1	TRBV11-3	TRBJ2-3	-	CASSRRTGSTDTQYF	TGTGCCAGCAGCCGACGGACAGGGAGCACAGATACGCAGTATTTT
-	TRBV15	TRBJ2-1	-	CATSRDLTSPSSYNEQFF	TGTGCCACCAGCAGAGATCTAACTAGTCCGAGCTCCTACAATGAGCAGTTCTTC
-	TRBV2	TRBJ2-2	once	CASSPTGVDTGELFF	TGTGCCAGCAGCCCCACGGGGGTGGACACCGGGGAGCTGTTTTTT
TRBD1	TRBV5-1	TRBJ2-7	-	CASSWGDRASYEQYF	TGCGCCAGCAGCTGGGGCGACAGGGCGTCCTACGAGCAGTACTTC
TRBD1	TRBV7-9	TRBJ1-4	-	CASSPRTGGLKLFF	TGTGCCAGCAGCCCCCGGACAGGGGGATTAAAACTGTTTTTT
-	TRBV3-1/TRBV3-2	TRBJ2-2	-	CASSQDHGGELFF	TGTGCCAGCAGCCAAGATCACGGCGGGGAGCTGTTTTTT
TRBD1	TRBV18	TRBJ1-3	-	CASSAGQFSGNTIYF	TGTGCCAGCTCAGCGGGACAGTTCTCTGGAAACACCATATATTTT
TRBD1	TRBV10-3	TRBJ1-1	few	CAISLTGGISQNTEAFF	TGTGCCATCAGTTTAACAGGGGGAATTTCCCAGAACACTGAAGCTTTCTTT
-	TRBV18	TRBJ1-6	-	CASSPRRGYNSPLHF	TGTGCCAGCTCACCACGCCGGGGCTATAATTCACCCCTCCACTTT
TRBD1	TRBV3-1/TRBV3-2	TRBJ1-2	-	CASSPGQGAGDGYTF	TGTGCCAGCAGCCCGGGACAGGGGGCCGGGGATGGCTACACCTTC
TRBD1	TRBV4-3	TRBJ1-6	-	CASSQEGTANYNSPLHF	TGCGCCAGCAGCCAAGAAGGGACAGCCAACTATAATTCACCCCTCCACTTT
TRBD1	TRBV9	TRBJ1-6	-	CASSATGEYNSPLHF	TGTGCCAGCAGCGCCACAGGGGAATATAATTCACCCCTCCACTTT
TRBD1	TRBV19	TRBJ1-2	-	CASKGQGDYGYTF	TGTGCCAGTAAGGGACAGGGAGACTATGGCTACACCTTC
-	TRBV10-3	TRBJ1-5	-	CAISVGGQNNQPQHF	TGTGCCATCAGTGTAGGAGGGCAGAATAATCAGCCCCAGCATTTT
-	TRBV19	TRBJ1-5	-	CASTAAEGHRPQHF	TGTGCCAGTACCGCGGCGGAGGGGCACCGGCCCCAGCATTTT
-	TRBV6-6	TRBJ2-2	-	CASSGLRGNTGELFF	TGTGCCAGCAGTGGCCTGCGGGGGAACACCGGGGAGCTGTTTTTT
TRBD1	TRBV3-1/TRBV3-2	TRBJ1-5	once	CASSTGTGNQPQHF	TGTGCCAGCAGCACCGGGACAGGGAATCAGCCCCAGCATTTT
TRBD2	TRBV25-1	TRBJ2-3	-	CASSEGGGYTDTQYF	TGTGCCAGCAGTGAAGGCGGGGGGTACACAGATACGCAGTATTTT
TRBD1	TRBV11-2	TRBJ2-1	-	CASSRIGQGAVDEQFF	TGTGCCAGCAGCCGTATAGGACAGGGGGCAGTAGATGAGCAGTTCTTC
TRBD2	TRBV11-2	TRBJ2-1	-	CASSLAGGYNEQFF	TGTGCCAGCAGCCTAGCGGGGGGCTACAATGAGCAGTTCTTC
-	TRBV14	TRBJ1-1	-	CASSRQGEAFF	TGTGCCAGCAGTCGTCAGGGTGAAGCTTTCTTT
-	TRBV18	TRBJ1-6	-	CASSPDGGYNSPLHF	TGTGCCAGCTCACCAGACGGAGGCTATAATTCACCCCTCCACTTT
TRBD1	TRBV5-5	TRBJ1-1	-	CASSRGAGGRTPQRHTEAFF	TGTGCCAGCAGCCGAGGGGCAGGGGGACGGACACCCCAAAGGCACACTGAAGCTTTCTTT
TRBD1	TRBV2	TRBJ1-4	once	CASSADRGSNEKLFF	TGTGCCAGCAGTGCCGACAGGGGTAGTAATGAAAAACTGTTTTTT
TRBD2	TRBV6-5	TRBJ2-1	-	CASSYSSGAGYNEQFF	TGTGCCAGCAGTTACTCTAGCGGGGCTGGGTACAATGAGCAGTTCTTC
TRBD1	TRBV5-4	TRBJ1-2	-	CASSSRVGGWGYTF	TGTGCCAGCAGCTCACGGGTAGGGGGCTGGGGCTACACCTTC
-	TRBV5-6	TRBJ1-2	-	CASSAKTGLYGYTF	TGTGCCAGCAGCGCCAAGACAGGCCTCTATGGCTACACCTTC
-	TRBV7-3	TRBJ2-7	-	CASSLAGTYEQYF	TGTGCCAGCAGCTTGGCTGGCACCTACGAGCAGTACTTC
-	TRBV3-1/TRBV3-2	TRBJ1-3	-	CASSRSGNTIYF	TGTGCCAGCAGCCGTTCCGGGAACACCATATATTTT
TRBD1	TRBV4-2	TRBJ1-4	-	CASSQTGTDEKLFF	TGTGCCAGCAGCCAAACCGGGACAGATGAAAAACTGTTTTTT
TRBD1	TRBV25-1	TRBJ2-7	-	CASSESGQRYEQYF	TGTGCCAGCAGTGAATCGGGACAGCGTTACGAGCAGTACTTC
-	TRBV4-1	TRBJ1-4	once	CASSQDRGTGKLFF	TGCGCCAGCAGCCAAGATCGGGGGACGGGAAAACTGTTTTTT
-	TRBV5-4	TRBJ2-1	-	CASSRGVGGGMYNEQFF	TGTGCCAGCAGCCGGGGTGTAGGGGGCGGGATGTACAATGAGCAGTTCTTC
-	TRBV7-2	TRBJ1-2	-	CASSLSFHRSYGYTF	TGTGCCAGCAGCTTAAGTTTCCACAGATCCTATGGCTACACCTTC
TRBD1	TRBV6-1	TRBJ2-1	once	CASSEAQGARNEQFF	TGTGCCAGCAGTGAAGCGCAGGGGGCGCGGAATGAGCAGTTCTTC
TRBD1	TRBV6-2/TRBV6-3	TRBJ2-2	once	CASSYSNPGGRSGELFF	TGTGCCAGCAGTTACTCGAATCCAGGGGGCAGGTCCGGGGAGCTGTTTTTT
-	TRBV4-3	TRBJ2-1	-	CASSQDLGGEQFF	TGCGCCAGCAGCCAAGATCTCGGGGGTGAGCAGTTCTTC
-	TRBV14	TRBJ1-6	once	CASSQAGQYNSPLHF	TGTGCCAGCAGCCAAGCAGGACAGTATAATTCACCCCTCCACTTT
-	TRBV10-3	TRBJ2-1	-	CAISSGVLSSYNEQFF	TGTGCCATCAGCTCAGGGGTATTATCCTCCTACAATGAGCAGTTCTTC